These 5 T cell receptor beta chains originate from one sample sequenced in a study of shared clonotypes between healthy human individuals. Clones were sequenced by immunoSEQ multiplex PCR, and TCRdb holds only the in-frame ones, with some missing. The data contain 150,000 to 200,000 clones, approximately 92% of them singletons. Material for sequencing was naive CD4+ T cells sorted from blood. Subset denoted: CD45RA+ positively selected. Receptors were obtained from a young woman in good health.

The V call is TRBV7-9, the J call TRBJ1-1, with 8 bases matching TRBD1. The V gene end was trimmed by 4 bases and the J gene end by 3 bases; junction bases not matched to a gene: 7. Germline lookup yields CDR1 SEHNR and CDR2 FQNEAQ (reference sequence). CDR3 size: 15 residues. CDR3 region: CASSSRTGPYTEAFF. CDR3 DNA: TGTGCCAGCAGCTCCCGGACAGGGCCCTACACTGAAGCTTTCTTT.

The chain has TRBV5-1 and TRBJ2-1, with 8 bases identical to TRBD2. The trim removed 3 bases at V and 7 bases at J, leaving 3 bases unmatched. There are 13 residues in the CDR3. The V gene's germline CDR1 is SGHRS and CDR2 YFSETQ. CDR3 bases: TGCGCCAGCAGCTCACTAGCGGAGAATGAGCAGTTCTTC. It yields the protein CASSSLAENEQFF. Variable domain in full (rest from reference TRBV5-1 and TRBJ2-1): KAGVTQTPRYLIKTRGQQVTLSCSPISGHRSVSWYQQTPGQGLQFLFEYFSETQRNKGNFPGRFSGRQFSNSRSEMNVSTLELGDSALYLCASSSLAENEQFFGPGTRLTVL.

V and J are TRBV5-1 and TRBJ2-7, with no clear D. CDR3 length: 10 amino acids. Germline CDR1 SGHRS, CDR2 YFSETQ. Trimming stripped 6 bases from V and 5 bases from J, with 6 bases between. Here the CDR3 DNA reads TGCGCCAGCAAGCCAAACGAGCAGTACTTC. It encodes CASKPNEQYF.

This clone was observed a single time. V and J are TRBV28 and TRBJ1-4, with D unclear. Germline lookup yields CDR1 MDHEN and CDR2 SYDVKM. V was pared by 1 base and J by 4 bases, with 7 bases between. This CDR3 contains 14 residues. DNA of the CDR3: TGTGCCAGCAGTTTATCGGGGTATAATGAAAAACTGTTTTTT. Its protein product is CASSLSGYNEKLFF.

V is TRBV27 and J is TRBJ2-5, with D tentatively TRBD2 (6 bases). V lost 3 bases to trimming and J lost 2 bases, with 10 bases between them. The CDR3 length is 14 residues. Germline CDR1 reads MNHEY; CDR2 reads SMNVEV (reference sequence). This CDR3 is CASSFSGTQETQYF. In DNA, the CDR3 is TGTGCCAGCAGTTTTTCGGGGACTCAAGAGACCCAGTACTTC.